What follows describes a single TCR beta chain. The data were obtained in a study of T cell changes during pregnancy in multiple sclerosis. The CDR3 extends over 14 amino acids. V dropped 0 bases and J dropped 1 base, with 7 bases sitting between them. Germline CDR1 is SGHRS and CDR2 is YFSETQ. Sequencing was performed with immunoSEQ multiplex PCR; in TCRdb, only in-frame clones are kept and a portion is missing. Counted here are almost 50,000 clones, approximately 90% occurring once; the ten biggest clones make up about 0.36%. This chain uses TRBV5-1 with TRBJ1-1; possibly TRBD1 for D (5 bases). The TCR originated in a female donor in good health, enrolled as a control in a pregnancy study. The source material was CD4+ T cells from peripheral blood mononuclear cells, sampled in the second trimester of pregnancy. CDR3: CASSLVGENTEAFF. In DNA, the CDR3 is TGCGCCAGCAGCTTGGTAGGGGAGAACACTGAAGCTTTCTTT.